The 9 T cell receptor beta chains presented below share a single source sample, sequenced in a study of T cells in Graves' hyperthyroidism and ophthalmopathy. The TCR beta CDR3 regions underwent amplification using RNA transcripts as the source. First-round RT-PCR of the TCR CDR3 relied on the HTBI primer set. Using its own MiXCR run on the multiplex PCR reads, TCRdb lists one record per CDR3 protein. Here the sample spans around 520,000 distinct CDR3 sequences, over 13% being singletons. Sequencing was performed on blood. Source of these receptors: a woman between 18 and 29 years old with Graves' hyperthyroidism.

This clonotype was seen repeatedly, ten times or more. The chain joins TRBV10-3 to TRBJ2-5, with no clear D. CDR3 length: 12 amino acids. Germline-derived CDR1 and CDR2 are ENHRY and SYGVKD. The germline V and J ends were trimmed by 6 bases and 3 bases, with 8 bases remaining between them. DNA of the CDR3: TGTGCCATCAGGGGCAGAGAAGAGACCCAGTACTTC. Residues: CAIRGREETQYF.

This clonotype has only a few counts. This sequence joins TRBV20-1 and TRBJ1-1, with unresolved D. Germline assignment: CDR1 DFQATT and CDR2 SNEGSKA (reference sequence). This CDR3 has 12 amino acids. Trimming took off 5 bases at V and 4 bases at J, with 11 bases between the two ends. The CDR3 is CSAVLWGTEAFF. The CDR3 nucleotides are TGCAGTGCTGTCCTATGGGGCACTGAAGCTTTCTTT.

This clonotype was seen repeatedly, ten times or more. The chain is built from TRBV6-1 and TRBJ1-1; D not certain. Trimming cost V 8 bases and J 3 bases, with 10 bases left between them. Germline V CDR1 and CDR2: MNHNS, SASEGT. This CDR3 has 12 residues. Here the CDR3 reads CASGEGYTEAFF. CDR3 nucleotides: TGTGCCAGCGGAGAAGGGTACACTGAAGCTTTCTTT.

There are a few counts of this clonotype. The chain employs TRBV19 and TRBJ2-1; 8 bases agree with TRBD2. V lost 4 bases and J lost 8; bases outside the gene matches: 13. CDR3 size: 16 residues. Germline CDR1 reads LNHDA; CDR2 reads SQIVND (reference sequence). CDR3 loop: CASSKQGAGVPDEQFF. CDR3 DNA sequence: TGTGCCAGTAGTAAGCAGGGAGCGGGAGTTCCCGATGAGCAGTTCTTC.

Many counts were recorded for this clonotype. The CDR3: CASSPPSGSISDTQYF. CDR3 nucleotides: TGTGCCAGCTCACCACCTAGCGGGAGTATATCAGATACGCAGTATTTT. The rearrangement joins TRBV18 to TRBJ2-3; TRBD2 matches at 9 bases. The CDR3 runs 16 residues. The ends lost 0 bases at V and 4 bases at J; junction bases unmatched: 5. From germline, CDR1 is KGHSH and CDR2 LQKENI.

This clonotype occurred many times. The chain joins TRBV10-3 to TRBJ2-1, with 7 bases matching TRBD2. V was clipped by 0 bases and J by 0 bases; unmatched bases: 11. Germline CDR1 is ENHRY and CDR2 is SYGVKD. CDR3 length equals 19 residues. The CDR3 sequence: CAISESGGVGGSSYNEQFF. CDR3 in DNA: TGTGCCATCAGTGAGTCGGGGGGGGTCGGCGGGAGCTCCTACAATGAGCAGTTCTTC.

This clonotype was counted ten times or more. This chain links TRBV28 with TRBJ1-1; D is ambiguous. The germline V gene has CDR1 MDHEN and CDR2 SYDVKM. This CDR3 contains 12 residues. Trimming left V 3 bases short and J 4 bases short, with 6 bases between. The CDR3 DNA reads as TGTGCCAGCAGTTTGCAAAGCACTGAAGCTTTCTTT. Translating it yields CASSLQSTEAFF.

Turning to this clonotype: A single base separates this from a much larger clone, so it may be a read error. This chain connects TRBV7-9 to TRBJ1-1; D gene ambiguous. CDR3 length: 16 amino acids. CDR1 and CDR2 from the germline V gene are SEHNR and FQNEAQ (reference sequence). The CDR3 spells CVSSPDQMTPNTEAFF. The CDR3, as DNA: TGTGTCAGCAGCCCCGACCAGATGACCCCCAACACTGAAGCTTTCTTT.

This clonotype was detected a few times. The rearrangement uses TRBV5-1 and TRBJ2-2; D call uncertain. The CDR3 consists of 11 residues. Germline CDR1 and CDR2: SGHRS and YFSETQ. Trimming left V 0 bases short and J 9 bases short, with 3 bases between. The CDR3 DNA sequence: TGCGCCAGCAGCTTGGCCCGGGAGCTGTTTTTT. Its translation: CASSLARELFF.